The subject of this entry is one T cell receptor beta chain. Germline CDR1 MNHEY, CDR2 SVGAGI. With V trimmed by 5 bases and J by 4 bases, 7 bases remained unmatched. This CDR3 contains 14 residues. The sample comes from a study of blood T cell repertoires in COVID-19. Study-level information: The cDNA or gDNA used as material had been derived from T cells, B-cell-depleted T cells, or PBMCs.

Some clones are missing from TCRdb's copy, which holds only in-frame ones; the method was immunoSEQ multiplex PCR. The sample lists some 120,000 clones; roughly 81% were seen once. The sequenced material came from peripheral blood. The receptor's source is a man aged 40-50 years with acute or convalescent COVID-19. V gene TRBV6-5 combines with J gene TRBJ2-5; 7 positions match TRBD1. CDR3 amino acids: CASSQRRGLETQYF. The CDR3 bases are TGTGCCAGCAGTCAGCGAAGGGGGCTAGAGACCCAGTACTTC.